This TCR beta chain stems from a study of PD-L1 blockade in urothelial cancer. Study at large: Patients went on atezolizumab at some point between 2012 and 2014, receiving 1,200 mg intravenously every 3 weeks. Bladder-origin urothelial cancer in males described about 90% of the 29 patients. Enrolled patients had been treated previously with 0 to 3 chemotherapy regimens. Whole-study results and caveats: Expansion of tumor-associated blood clones at 3 weeks was greater in durable-benefit patients.

This CDR3 spans 16 amino acids. The V and J ends lost 7 bases and 6 bases respectively, with 22 bases between them. Germline assignment: CDR1 MDHEN and CDR2 SYDVKM. This clone was detected only a few times. The antigen remains undetermined. The protocol was immunoSEQ multiplex PCR, while the TCRdb copy is restricted to in-frame clones and leaves out a portion. The table shows 55,000 to 70,000 clones, with over 75% occurring only once. The gene calls are TRBV28 and TRBJ1-5; possibly TRBD1 for D (5 bases). Sample: PBMCs, taken around atezolizumab (anti-PD-L1) treatment. The source of this sequence is a man aged 65 to 79 with urothelial cancer. CDR3 sequence: CASTLQGEVGGQPQHF. The CDR3 DNA reads as TGTGCCAGCACGCTACAAGGGGAGGTGGGTGGTCAGCCCCAGCATTTT. Drawing the rest from reference TRBV28 and TRBJ1-5, the complete variable domain is DVKVTQSSRYLVKRTGEKVFLECVQDMDHENMFWYRQDPGLGLRLIYFSYDVKMKEKGDIPEGYSVSREKKERFSLILESASTNQTSMYLCASTLQGEVGGQPQHFGDGTRLSIL.